Listed here is a single TCR beta chain. The specificity of this receptor is unknown. No qualities accompany the bases; no much larger clone lies one base away. V is clipped by 2 bases and J by 5 bases, and the sequence between their germline boundaries is 15 bases long. The germline V gene yields SGHVS for CDR1 and FQNEAQ for CDR2. The CDR3 starts with the cysteine, ends with the phenylalanine, and has 15 residues. The entry retains the CDR3 DNA only, 45 bases that are in frame from base 1. The data belong to a study of blood T cell repertoires in COVID-19 (dated by TCRdb to the early 2020s). A note on the overall study: Samples from collaborators originated in the United States, Italy and Spain and spanned both the acute and convalescent phases of COVID-19. A de-identified subject ID, COVID-19 status, age in years and sex were almost always included in the sample metadata. The prospective study material was composed of cDNA or gDNA derived from T cells, B-cell-depleted T cells, or PBMCs. Where HLA class I and class II types were available, the types were taken from metadata supplied by the sample provider, not from assay-based typing. The repertoires were released in a freely available public database intended as a resource for research on the immune response to SARS-CoV-2. The samples were drawn from the first 160 participants of the ongoing ImmuneRACE study and from over 950 subjects provided by 6 global collaborators. The dataset comprised deeply sampled blood TCRbeta repertoires from subjects exposed to, actively infected with, or recovered from COVID-19. Findings and caveats that apply to the study as a whole: The amount of clinical and demographic metadata varied by source and participant and was provided uncurated.

Enrolling through a virtual design, the prospective study's participants ranged in age from roughly 18 to 89 years and lived across roughly 23 United States geographic areas. In the prospective study, participants were assigned to cohorts based on the clinical history participants reported in a screening survey and a study questionnaire. In the prospective study, mobile phlebotomists collected whole blood, serum and a nasopharyngeal or oropharyngeal swab from each participant. Additional blood draws and questionnaires over an approximately two-month period could optionally be provided by prospective study participants. Prospective study blood samples were shipped either frozen or at room temperature before DNA extraction. The immunoSEQ Assay, a bias-controlled multiplex PCR, was used to amplify TCRbeta CDR3 regions from genomic DNA. The paper's data handling went like this. Within the assay, amplification of reference gene primers was used to estimate how many nucleated cells each sample contained. To quantify the absolute abundance of each unique TCRbeta CDR3 rearrangement, sequence reads were collapsed and filtered. For each sample, productive Simpson clonality was calculated as the square root of Simpson's diversity index across productive rearrangements. TCRdb carries this immuneACCESS record with in-frame sequences only. Its versions omit some clonotypes, under half of them owing to an unresolved V gene in the studies checked, with the rest unexplained. The D gene and trimming were derived from the DNA, and the V and J assignments and clone size from that table. Here the sample has 380,000 or so clones; 88% occur a single time. The ten largest account for about 2.1% of the sample.

The receptor was derived from a woman between 35 and 50 years old with acute COVID-19. This receptor chain uses TRBV7-8 and TRBJ2-5; TRBD2 is possibly the D segment (7 matching bases). Specimen: PBMCs or T cells enriched from blood (not recorded which). The DNA is TGTGCCAGCAGCTTATCCCAGGGAGGGGGTGAGACCCAGTACTTC. The translation is CASSLSQGGGETQYF.